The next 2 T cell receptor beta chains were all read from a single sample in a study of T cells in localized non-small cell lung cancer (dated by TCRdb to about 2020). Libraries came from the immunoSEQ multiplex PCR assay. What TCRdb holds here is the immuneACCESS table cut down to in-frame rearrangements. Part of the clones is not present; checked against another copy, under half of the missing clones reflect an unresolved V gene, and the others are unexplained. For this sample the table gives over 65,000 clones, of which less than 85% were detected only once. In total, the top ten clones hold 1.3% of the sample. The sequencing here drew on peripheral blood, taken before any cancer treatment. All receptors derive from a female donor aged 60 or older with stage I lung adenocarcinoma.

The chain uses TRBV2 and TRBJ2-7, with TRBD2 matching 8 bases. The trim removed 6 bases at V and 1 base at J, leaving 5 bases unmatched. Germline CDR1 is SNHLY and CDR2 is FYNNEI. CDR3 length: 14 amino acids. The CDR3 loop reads CASSGTRVSYEQYF. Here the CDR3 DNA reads TGTGCCAGCAGCGGGACTAGGGTATCCTACGAGCAGTACTTC.

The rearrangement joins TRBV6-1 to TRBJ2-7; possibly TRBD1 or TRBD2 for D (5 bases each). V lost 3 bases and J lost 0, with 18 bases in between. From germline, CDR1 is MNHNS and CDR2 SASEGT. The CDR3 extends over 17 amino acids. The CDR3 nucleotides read TGTGCCAGCAGTGAGTATCGGAAGGGGACCGGCTCCTACGAGCAGTACTTC. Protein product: CASSEYRKGTGSYEQYF.